This T cell receptor (beta chain) was sequenced for a study of Graves' ophthalmopathy and Graves' hyperthyroidism. This clonotype came up many times. Germline V gene lookup returns CDR1 MNHNS and CDR2 SASEGT. V lost 2 bases, J lost 6 bases, and 14 bases lay in between. CDR3 size: 15 residues. Amplified TCR beta CDR3 regions were obtained using RNA transcripts as template. Following a first-round RT-PCR that used HTBI primers, a second-round multiplex PCR was carried out. TCRdb re-derived calls from the multiplex PCR reads in MiXCR, one entry per CDR3 protein. The sample gives around 340,000 distinct CDR3 sequences, 15% to 20% of which show up once; around an eighth is in the top ten.

This clonotype was obtained from an adult man with Graves' ophthalmopathy. The V gene is TRBV6-1, the J gene TRBJ1-5; tentatively, D is TRBD1 (6 bases). Material: peripheral blood. CDR3 sequence (DNA): TGTGCCAGCAGTGAATATGGGGGCTGGGGTCAGCCCCAGCATTTT. This encodes CASSEYGGWGQPQHF.